This T cell receptor beta chain was obtained from a study of cytotoxic CD8 clonotypes in ibrutinib-treated CLL. Trimming stripped 2 bases from V and 3 bases from J, with 18 bases between. Per germline, CDR1 SGHKS and CDR2 YYEKEE (reference sequence). This CDR3 region has 16 residues. The table came from immunoSEQ multiplex PCR; TCRdb's copy has only in-frame clones and leaves some out. This table holds 35,000 to 50,000 clones, less than 85% found once. This clonotype was obtained from a human donor with chronic lymphocytic leukemia. The specimen comprised PBMCs, sampled at disease progression, from a patient treated with ibrutinib. The rearrangement links TRBV5-5 to TRBJ2-7; D may be TRBD1 (5 bases). DNA for the CDR3: TGTGCCAGCAGCTTAATAGGAGTCGACAGCGACTACGAGCAGTACTTC. Translated: CASSLIGVDSDYEQYF.